One and the same sample provided the 3 T cell receptor beta chains below, sequenced in a study of CD8+ T cells in alopecia areata listed by TCRdb under 2018. The sample's time point label is to be understood as: 20 to 30 weeks on oral tofacitinib. The sample's treatment or condition label, decoded: oral pan-JAK inhibitor, 5-10 mg twice daily. The library was obtained by the immunoSEQ multiplex PCR assay. RNA was extracted from all samples and reverse transcribed into cDNA, which served as template for TCR sequencing. TCRdb stores this immuneACCESS table with in-frame sequences only. Part of the clones is absent; in the studies checked, under half of the shortfall reflects unresolved V genes, and no reason is known for the rest. Counted in this sample were about 110,000 clones; 55% to 60% of them appeared once. The ten biggest clones cover 3% to 4% of the sample. The sequencing used CD4+ T cells sorted from blood, collected at week 24, from a patient treated with tofacitinib. The receptors were sampled from a human donor with alopecia areata.

The chain carries TRBV5-1 and TRBJ1-1; 9 nucleotides line up with TRBD1. After removal of 5 bases from V and 4 bases from J, the junction contained 6 bases not matched to a gene. CDR1 SGHRS and CDR2 YFSETQ come from the germline V gene. The CDR3 covers 14 residues. CDR3 amino acids: CASRQQGARTEAFF. CDR3 sequence (DNA): TGCGCCAGCAGACAACAGGGGGCACGCACTGAAGCTTTCTTT.

V is TRBV27 and J is TRBJ1-6; 9 positions agree with TRBD1. V was clipped by 4 bases and J by 7 bases; unmatched bases: 8. CDR1 MNHEY and CDR2 SMNVEV come from the germline V gene (reference sequence). The CDR3 extends over 16 amino acids. CDR3 bases: TGTGCCAGCAGTTATTACAGGGGGCACGTCAATTCACCCCTCCACTTT. Residues: CASSYYRGHVNSPLHF.

The chain's CDR3 is CAISGSGDIQETQYF. The CDR3 bases are TGTGCCATCAGCGGTAGCGGGGACATCCAAGAGACCCAGTACTTC. J is TRBJ2-5 and V is TRBV10-3; 8 nucleotides line up with TRBD2. The J segment lost 1 base and the V segment lost 6 bases, leaving 7 bases of the junction unmatched. Germline CDR1 and CDR2: ENHRY and SYGVKD. The CDR3 sequence is 15 residues long.